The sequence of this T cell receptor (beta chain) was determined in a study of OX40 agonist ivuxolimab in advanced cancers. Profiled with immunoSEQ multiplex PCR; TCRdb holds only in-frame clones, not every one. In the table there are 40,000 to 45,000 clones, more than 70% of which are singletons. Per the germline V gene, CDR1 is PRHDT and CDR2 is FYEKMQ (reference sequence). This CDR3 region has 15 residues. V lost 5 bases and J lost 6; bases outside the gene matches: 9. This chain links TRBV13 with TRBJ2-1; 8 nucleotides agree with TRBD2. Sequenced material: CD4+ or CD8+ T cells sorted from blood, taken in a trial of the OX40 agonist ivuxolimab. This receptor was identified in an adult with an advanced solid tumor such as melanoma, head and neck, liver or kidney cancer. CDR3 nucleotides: TGTGCCAGCAGCCCCCGGACTAGCCCCGCCAATGAGCAGTTCTTC. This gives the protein CASSPRTSPANEQFF.